The sequence of this TCR beta chain was determined in a study of cytomegalovirus exposure and HLA in healthy donors. Study results and caveats: Per a later analysis, fewer than 20,000 TCR beta sequences showed association with HLA alleles at 0.05 false discovery rate. Some V segments (TRBV6-2 and TRBV6-3 among them) were excluded as indistinguishable.

PCR used 60 Vbeta primers and 13 Jbeta primers. Profiled with immunoSEQ multiplex PCR; TCRdb holds only in-frame clones, not every one. The sample has some 170,000 clones; roughly 80% are singletons. With respect to this clone: The target antigen is unknown.

Germline lookup yields CDR1 LGHNT and CDR2 FRNRAP. The CDR3 has 16 residues. V lost 3 bases and J lost 5; bases outside the gene matches: 13. What was sequenced was PBMCs. The clonotype comes from a man younger than 40 in good health and CMV-seronegative. The chain joins TRBV12-5 to TRBJ2-7; TRBD1 aligns across 7 bases. The chain's CDR3 is CASGLKRGQGSHEQYF. The CDR3 region has the DNA TGTGCTAGTGGTTTAAAAAGGGGGCAGGGATCCCACGAGCAGTACTTC.